A selection of T cell receptor beta chains follows, all from one sample in a study of CD8 T cells in ankylosing spondylitis. TCRdb redid the calling of the 5' RACE reads with MiXCR, one entry per CDR3 protein. The sample carries a few hundred thousand distinct CDR3 sequences, 15% to 20% recorded once. Specimen: blood, either unsorted or a sorted T cell fraction (not recorded which). The receptors here all came from a male donor with ankylosing spondylitis. The CDR3 runs from the conserved cysteine through the conserved F or W. Each record gives: D gene, V gene, clone size, J gene, CDR3 DNA, CDR3 protein. D genes are given only for firm matches. Only part of the rows carry a size: once, few, many, or a class if the clone is expanded.

>-|TRBV7-9|-|TRBJ2-3
TGTGCCAGCAGCGCCGAGGCAGATACGCAGTATTTT
CASSAEADTQYF
>-|TRBV29-1|-|TRBJ2-7
TGCAGCGCTCTGACAGGAACCTACGAGCAGTACTTC
CSALTGTYEQYF
>TRBD2|TRBV28|-|TRBJ2-5
TGTGCCAGCAGTACGACTAGCGGGGGGATGGGGGTGTACTTC
CASSTTSGGMGVYF
>TRBD1|TRBV7-9|-|TRBJ2-7
TGTGCCAGCAGCTTCCTACAGGGGGCTGGCTACGAGCAGTACTTC
CASSFLQGAGYEQYF
>TRBD1|TRBV27|few|TRBJ1-1
TGTGCCAGCAGTTCCGGGACAGGGGGCTTTAACACTGAAGCTTTCTTT
CASSSGTGGFNTEAFF
>-|TRBV29-1|many|TRBJ2-7
TGCAGCGTTGAAGAAGCCTACGAGCAGTACTTC
CSVEEAYEQYF
>TRBD1|TRBV25-1|-|TRBJ1-5
TGTGCCAGCAGGACAGGGGAGCAGCCCCAGCATTTT
CASRTGEQPQHF
>-|TRBV4-1|-|TRBJ2-2
TGCGCCAGCCAATTCCGCGGTACGAACACCGGGGAGCTGTTTTTT
CASQFRGTNTGELFF
>-|TRBV5-6|-|TRBJ2-7
TGTGCCAGCAGCTTGGGTTACCCCGTGGGGGAGCAGTACTTC
CASSLGYPVGEQYF
>-|TRBV12-3/TRBV12-4|few|TRBJ2-2
TGTGCCAGCAGTTTGCCCCACGGGGAGCTGTTTTTT
CASSLPHGELFF
>TRBD1|TRBV18|-|TRBJ2-7
TGTGCCAGCTCACCCGGTCCGGGACAGGGATCCTACGAGCAGTACTTC
CASSPGPGQGSYEQYF
>-|TRBV3-1|few|TRBJ2-3
TGTGCCAGCAGCCAAGATTGGGCTCTCACAGATACGCAGTATTTT
CASSQDWALTDTQYF
>TRBD2|TRBV12-5|-|TRBJ2-7
TGTGCTAGTAGTAGCGGGGGCTCCTACGAGCAGTACTTC
CASSSGGSYEQYF
>-|TRBV24-1|-|TRBJ1-1
TGTGCCACCAGTGATTTTTGGGGGACACCAACTGAAGCTTTCTTT
CATSDFWGTPTEAFF
>-|TRBV7-9|-|TRBJ2-3
TGTGCCAGCAGTGTGCTAGACCCCAGGACAGATACGCAGTATTTT
CASSVLDPRTDTQYF
>-|TRBV7-8|many|TRBJ2-1
TGTGCCAGCAGCTTAATAGACACTAGTTCCTACAATGAGCAGTTCTTC
CASSLIDTSSYNEQFF
>-|TRBV7-9|few|TRBJ2-1
TGTGCCAGTCAGGAATCCTACAATGAGCAGTTCTTC
CASQESYNEQFF
>-|TRBV29-1|many|TRBJ1-1
TGCAGCGTCCAGGGGTACACTGAAGCTTTCTTT
CSVQGYTEAFF
>TRBD2|TRBV6-5|-|TRBJ2-5
TGTGCCAGCAGTTACAGCCTAGCGGGGGTTGAGGTGATCACAGAGACCCAGTACTTC
CASSYSLAGVEVITETQYF
>-|TRBV7-8|-|TRBJ1-2
TGTGCCAGCAGCTTAGGGGGCCGGCCCAACTATGGCTACACCTTC
CASSLGGRPNYGYTF
>-|TRBV6-2/TRBV6-3|-|TRBJ1-1
TGTGCCAGCCGAGGGACGATGAACACTGAAGCTTTCTTT
CASRGTMNTEAFF
>-|TRBV12-3/TRBV12-4|few|TRBJ2-1
TGTGCCAGCAGTTTCTCGGACAGTATTAATGAGCAGTTCTTC
CASSFSDSINEQFF
>TRBD2|TRBV12-3/TRBV12-4|many|TRBJ2-2
TGTGCCAGCAGTTGGTCAGCGGGAGGGCCGCGTCCCGGGGAGCTGTTTTTT
CASSWSAGGPRPGELFF
>-|TRBV12-3/TRBV12-4|few|TRBJ2-7
TGTGCCAGCAGTTTAGCCCCAATTAGGGCCTACGAGCAGTACTTC
CASSLAPIRAYEQYF
>TRBD2|TRBV20-1|-|TRBJ2-1
TGCAGTGCTAGAGATGAAACCAAATGGGGACTAGCGGGCCTAAATGAGCAGTTCTTC
CSARDETKWGLAGLNEQFF
>-|TRBV4-1|-|TRBJ2-5
TGCGCCAGCAGCCGAACTAGTGAGACCCAGTACTTC
CASSRTSETQYF
>TRBD1|TRBV11-2|-|TRBJ2-5
TGTGCCAGCAGCCCCCGGGACAGCCAAGAGACCCAGTACTTC
CASSPRDSQETQYF